A single sample is the source of the 10 T cell receptor beta chains below, sequenced in a study of T cell repertoires in cytomegalovirus infection. A single record per CDR3 protein comes from TCRdb applying MiXCR to the reads. Among 340,000 or so distinct CDR3 sequences listed, roughly 25% were seen once. The antigens of these receptors remain unknown. Here the sequenced sample was cultured PBMCs, taken from culture after CMV antigen stimulation. All receptors come from a human donor in good health (CMV status not recorded). Some clones in this sample may be carry-over from other donors' samples.

This chain connects TRBV28 to TRBJ1-1; D might be TRBD1 (6 bases). The germline V gene encodes CDR1 MDHEN and CDR2 SYDVKM. Trimming stripped 4 bases from V and 4 bases from J, with 13 bases between. CDR3 length: 14 residues. CDR3 region: CASSSQDRRTEAFF. The CDR3 DNA is TGTGCCAGCAGTTCACAAGACAGGCGCACTGAAGCTTTCTTT.

This clonotype has only a few counts. The V gene is TRBV12-3 or TRBV12-4, the J gene TRBJ1-2; D gene unclear. This CDR3 spans 13 amino acids. V was trimmed by 6 bases and J by 5 bases, leaving 13 bases between them. In nucleotides, the CDR3 is TGTGCCAGCAGCCAGGCTTCGTTATATGGCTACACCTTC. Translating gives CASSQASLYGYTF.

Only a few counts were recorded for this clonotype. V is TRBV6-5 and J is TRBJ1-1; 8 nucleotides match TRBD1. There are 15 residues in the CDR3. Germline CDR1 is MNHEY and CDR2 is SVGAGI. With 2 bases clipped from V and 3 bases from J, the junction kept 5 bases outside the gene matches. CDR3 protein: CASSYTDRGYTEAFF. Here the CDR3 DNA reads TGTGCCAGCAGTTACACTGACAGGGGATACACTGAAGCTTTCTTT.

This clonotype was observed many times. The chain couples TRBV6-7 to TRBJ2-1, with D tentatively TRBD2 (6 bases). TRBV6-7 is treated as an ORF (open reading frame) with a function not yet certain. Trimming removed 0 bases from V and 1 base from J, with 13 bases in between. The CDR3 consists of 17 residues. DNA of the CDR3: TGTGCCAGCAGTTACTCGAGTGGGAGGAGATCCTACAATGAGCAGTTCTTC. Its protein is CASSYSSGRRSYNEQFF.

This chain connects TRBV19 to TRBJ1-2; D is ambiguous. The CDR3 is 16 residues long. Between the trimmed V and J ends, which lost 4 bases and 2 bases, there was a span of 17 bases. Germline assignment: CDR1 LNHDA and CDR2 SQIVND (reference sequence). CDR3 bases: TGTGCCAGTAGTACCCCCCACGGGTATGGAAACTATGGCTACACCTTC. Translation gives CASSTPHGYGNYGYTF.

The gene calls are TRBV7-2 and TRBJ1-1; TRBD1 is a possible D gene (5 bases). The CDR3 totals 13 residues. Trimming left V 5 bases short and J 3 bases short, with 10 bases between. Per the germline V gene, CDR1 is SGHTA and CDR2 is FQGNSA. This CDR3 is CASSDRGYTEAFF. The CDR3 DNA sequence: TGTGCCAGCAGCGACCGGGGCTACACTGAAGCTTTCTTT.

The rearrangement joins TRBV2 to TRBJ1-1; D uncertain. This CDR3 comprises 13 residues. CDR1 is SNHLY, CDR2 FYNNEI, per germline. The V and J ends lost 8 bases and 3 bases respectively, with 13 bases between them. The CDR3 DNA is TGTGCCAGCCGAGGTTGGGAGTACACTGAAGCTTTCTTT. Translating it yields CASRGWEYTEAFF.

This clonotype was seen a handful of times. The chain joins TRBV5-4 to TRBJ2-2; D is uncertain. V lost 0 bases and J lost 6, with 15 bases in between. Germline V gives CDR1 SGHNT, CDR2 YYREEE (reference sequence). The CDR3 has 16 amino acids. The CDR3 DNA reads TGTGCCAGCAGCTTGGGAGGAAGTGTGCGTCCCGGGGAGCTGTTTTTT. This encodes CASSLGGSVRPGELFF.

The V gene is TRBV7-8, the J gene TRBJ2-7; 8 bases map to TRBD2. This CDR3 is built from 15 residues. V lost 8 bases and J lost 6; bases outside the gene matches: 15. CDR1 and CDR2 (germline): SGHVS, FQNEAQ. The CDR3, as DNA: TGTGCCAGCCGCAAAGACGTGACTAGCGAAGGCGAGCAGTACGTC. Residues: CASRKDVTSEGEQYV.

This clonotype was seen more than once but under ten times. The chain uses TRBV7-2 and TRBJ2-3, with 13 bases fitting TRBD2. Germline V lookup: CDR1 SGHTA, CDR2 FQGNSA. The CDR3 is 17 residues long. Trimming took 5 bases from V and 5 from J; bases not matched to a gene: 10. CDR3 sequence reads: CASSHTLAGGPEDTQYF. The CDR3, as DNA: TGTGCCAGCAGCCACACACTAGCGGGAGGGCCGGAAGATACGCAGTATTTT.